One T cell receptor (beta chain) is described in this entry. No cognate antigen has been identified for it. No clone much larger than this one lies a single base away; base qualities are absent. The data originate from a study of T cell changes during pregnancy in multiple sclerosis (dated by TCRdb to the late 2010s). Context from the whole study: The study looked at changes in the T cell repertoire across pregnancy in women with multiple sclerosis.

Including the terminal cysteine and phenylalanine, the CDR3 comprises 14 residues. The only DNA kept is the CDR3, 42 bases in frame from the first base. The germline V gene encodes CDR1 SNHLY and CDR2 FYNNEI. From V the trimming removes 8 bases and from J it removes 4 bases, while the gene matches leave 8 bases of the junction unaccounted for. The method was the immunoSEQ multiplex PCR assay. TCRdb's version of the immuneACCESS table is confined to in-frame rearrangements and falls short of the full clone set. An unresolved V gene accounts for under half of the shortfall where checked; the remainder is of unknown origin. The sample yields roughly 64,000 clones; over 85% were counted once. 1.4% of the sample is taken by the ten largest.

This specimen was peripheral blood, taken in the second trimester of pregnancy. This TCR was sampled from a female donor with multiple sclerosis, enrolled in a pregnancy study. Recombination connected TRBV2 to TRBJ2-3; the central 8 bases match TRBD1. The CDR3 protein sequence reads: CASRAGGGADTQYF. The nucleotides read TGTGCCAGCCGAGCAGGGGGCGGCGCAGATACGCAGTATTTT.